This T cell receptor beta chain comes out of a study of STAT5B mutations in CD4+ large granular lymphocyte leukemia. The length of the CDR3 is 13 residues. Germline-derived CDR1 and CDR2 are SQVTM and ANQGSEA. The germline V and J ends were trimmed by 3 bases and 4 bases, with 12 bases remaining between them. This clone has more than one count but fewer than ten. Measured with immunoSEQ multiplex PCR; TCRdb has only the in-frame clones, and not every one. The sample includes more than 25,000 clones, around 78% of them seen just once. The sequenced material came from CD4+ T cells from blood buffy coats. The TCR comes from a human donor in good health. This rearrangement joins TRBV29-1 to TRBJ1-2; no reliable D call. This CDR3 is CSVDNRPTYGYTF. The CDR3 bases are TGCAGCGTTGATAACCGCCCCACCTATGGCTACACCTTC.